This T cell receptor (beta chain) originates from a study of blood T cell repertoires in COVID-19. Study-wide context: Specimens from acute and convalescent COVID-19 originated in the United States, Italy and Spain. Sources were T cells, B-cell-depleted T cells, or PBMCs; the material itself was cDNA or gDNA.

The CDR3 is 15 amino acids. V trimming: 8 bases; J trimming: 3 bases; junction bases outside the gene matches: 11. Germline loops: CDR1 SQVTM, CDR2 ANQGSEA. Original handling: Nucleated cell number was recorded as an estimate derived from reference gene primer amplification. The table came from immunoSEQ multiplex PCR; TCRdb's copy has only in-frame clones and leaves some out. V, J and clone size reflect that table, while D and trimming were determined from the DNA. The table shows around 300,000 clones, with around 87% occurring only once. The receptor was isolated from a man aged 18 to 29 with active or convalescent COVID-19. This sequence joins TRBV29-1 and TRBJ1-1, with 11 bases matching TRBD1. Sequencing used peripheral blood. The CDR3 spells CSFRTGGLLDTEAFF. The CDR3 nucleotides read TGCAGCTTTAGGACAGGGGGCCTATTGGACACTGAAGCTTTCTTT.